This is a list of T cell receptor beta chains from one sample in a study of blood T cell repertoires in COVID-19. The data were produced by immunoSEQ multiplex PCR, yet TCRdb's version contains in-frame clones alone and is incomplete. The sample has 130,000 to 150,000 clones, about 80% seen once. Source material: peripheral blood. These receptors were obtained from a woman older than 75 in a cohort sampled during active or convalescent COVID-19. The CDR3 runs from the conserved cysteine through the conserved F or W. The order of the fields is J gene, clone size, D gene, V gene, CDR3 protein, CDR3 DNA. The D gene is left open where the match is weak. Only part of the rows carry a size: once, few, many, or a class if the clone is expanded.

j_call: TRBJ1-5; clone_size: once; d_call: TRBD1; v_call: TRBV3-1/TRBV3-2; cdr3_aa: CASSQGGQGRSNQPQHF; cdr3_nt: TGTGCCAGCAGCCAGGGGGGACAGGGACGTAGCAATCAGCCCCAGCATTTT
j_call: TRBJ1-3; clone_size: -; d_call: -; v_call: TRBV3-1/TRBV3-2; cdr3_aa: CASSKQGIGNTIYF; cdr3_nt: TGTGCCAGCAGCAAACAGGGAATTGGAAACACCATATATTTT
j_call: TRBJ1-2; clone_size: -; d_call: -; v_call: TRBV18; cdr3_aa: CASSPTADSPFGYTF; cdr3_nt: TGTGCCAGCTCACCGACAGCCGATTCTCCTTTTGGCTACACCTTC
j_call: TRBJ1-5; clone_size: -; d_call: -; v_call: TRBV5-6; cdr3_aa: CASSLSTDYSNQPQHF; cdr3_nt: TGTGCCAGCAGCTTGTCAACGGACTATAGCAATCAGCCCCAGCATTTT
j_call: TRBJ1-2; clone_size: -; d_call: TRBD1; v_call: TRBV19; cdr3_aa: CASSILGQGASGYTF; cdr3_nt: TGTGCCAGTAGTATATTGGGACAGGGGGCATCTGGCTACACCTTC
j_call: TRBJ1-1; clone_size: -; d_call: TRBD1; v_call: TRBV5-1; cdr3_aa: CASSFGTVSTEAFF; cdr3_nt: TGCGCCAGCAGCTTTGGGACAGTCTCCACTGAAGCTTTCTTT
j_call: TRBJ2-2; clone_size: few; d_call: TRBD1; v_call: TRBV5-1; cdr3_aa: CASSWGQGDGELFF; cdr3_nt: TGCGCCAGCAGCTGGGGACAGGGGGACGGGGAGCTGTTTTTT
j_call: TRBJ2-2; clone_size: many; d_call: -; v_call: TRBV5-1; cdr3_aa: CASRGTYANTGELFF; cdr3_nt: TGCGCCAGCAGAGGGACATATGCGAACACCGGGGAGCTGTTTTTT
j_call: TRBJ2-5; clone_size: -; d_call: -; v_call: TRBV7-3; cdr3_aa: CASSPFGGGQTQYF; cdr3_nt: TGTGCCAGCAGCCCCTTTGGGGGGGGGCAGACCCAGTACTTC
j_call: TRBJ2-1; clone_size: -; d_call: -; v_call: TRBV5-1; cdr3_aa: CASSLFTGNEQFF; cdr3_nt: TGCGCCAGCAGCTTGTTTACAGGAAATGAGCAGTTCTTC
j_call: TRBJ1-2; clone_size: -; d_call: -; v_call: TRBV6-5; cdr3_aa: CASSYSPTDPGYTF; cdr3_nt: TGTGCCAGCAGTTACTCCCCAACAGACCCGGGCTACACCTTC
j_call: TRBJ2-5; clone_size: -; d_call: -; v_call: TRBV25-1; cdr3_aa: CASSRQETQYF; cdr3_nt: TGTGCCAGCAGTCGGCAAGAGACCCAGTACTTC
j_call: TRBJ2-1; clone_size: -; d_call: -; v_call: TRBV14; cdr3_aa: CASSQLGSAYNEQFF; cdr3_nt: TGTGCCAGCAGCCAACTTGGGAGCGCCTACAATGAGCAGTTCTTC
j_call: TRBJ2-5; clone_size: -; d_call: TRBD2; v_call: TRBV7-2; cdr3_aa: CASSLGTSGETQYF; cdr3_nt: TGTGCCAGCAGCTTAGGGACTAGCGGAGAGACCCAGTACTTC
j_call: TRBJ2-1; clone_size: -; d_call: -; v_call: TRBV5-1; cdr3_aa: CASKSIQYNEQFF; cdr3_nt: TGCGCCAGCAAGAGTATCCAATACAATGAGCAGTTCTTC
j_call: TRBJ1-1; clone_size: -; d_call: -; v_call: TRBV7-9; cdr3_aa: CASSRDTTVDEAFF; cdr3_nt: TGTGCCAGCAGCAGAGATACGACAGTTGATGAAGCTTTCTTT
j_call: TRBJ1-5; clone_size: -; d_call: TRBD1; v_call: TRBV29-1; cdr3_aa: CSVETGGQPQHF; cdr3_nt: TGCAGCGTTGAAACAGGGGGGCAGCCCCAGCATTTT
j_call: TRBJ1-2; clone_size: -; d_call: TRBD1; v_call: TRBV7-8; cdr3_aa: CASSLIPGGNYGYTF; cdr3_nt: TGTGCCAGCAGCTTAATCCCAGGGGGGAACTATGGCTACACCTTC
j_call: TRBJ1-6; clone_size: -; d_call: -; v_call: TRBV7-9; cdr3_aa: CASSYVVNSPLHF; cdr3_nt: TGTGCCAGCAGCTACGTAGTTAATTCACCCCTCCACTTT
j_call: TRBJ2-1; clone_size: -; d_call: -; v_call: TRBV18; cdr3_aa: CASSPRRGPDNEQFF; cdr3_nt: TGTGCCAGCTCACCAAGGAGGGGTCCCGACAATGAGCAGTTCTTC
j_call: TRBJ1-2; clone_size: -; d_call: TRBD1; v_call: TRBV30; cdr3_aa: CAWRKQGANYGYTF; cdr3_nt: TGTGCCTGGAGGAAACAGGGGGCTAACTATGGCTACACCTTC
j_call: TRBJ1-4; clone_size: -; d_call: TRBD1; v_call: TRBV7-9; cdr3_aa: CASSLTQDRVNEKLFF; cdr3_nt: TGTGCCAGCAGCTTAACCCAGGACAGGGTTAATGAAAAACTGTTTTTT